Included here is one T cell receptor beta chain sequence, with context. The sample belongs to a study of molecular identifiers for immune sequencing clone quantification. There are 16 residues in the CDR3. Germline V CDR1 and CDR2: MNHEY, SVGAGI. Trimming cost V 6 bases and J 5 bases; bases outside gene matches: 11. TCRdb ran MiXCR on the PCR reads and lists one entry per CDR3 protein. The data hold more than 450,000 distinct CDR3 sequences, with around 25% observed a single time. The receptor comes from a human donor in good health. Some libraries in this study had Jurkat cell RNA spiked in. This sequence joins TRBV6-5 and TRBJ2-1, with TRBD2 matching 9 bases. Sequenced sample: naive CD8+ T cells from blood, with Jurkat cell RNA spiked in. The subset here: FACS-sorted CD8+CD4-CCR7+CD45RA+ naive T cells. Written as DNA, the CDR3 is TGTGCCAGCAGCCAACGACTAGCGGTGGGGGACAATGAGCAGTTCTTC. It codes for CASSQRLAVGDNEQFF.